This T cell receptor beta chain was identified during a study of T cell clonality in common variable immunodeficiency (dated by TCRdb to the mid-2010s). The paper's findings and limits, for the study overall: Reportedly, TCRbeta sequences from CVID had fewer deletions and N-nucleotide insertions, and highly modified clones with 13 or more V deletions were absent from CVID. TCRbeta clonality was higher in CVID subjects than in healthy controls (t-test p = 0.018), and the increase was most characteristic of about a third of subjects. Fewer TCRbeta clones were shared among CVID subjects than among healthy controls (p < 0.0001). Despite equal DNA input, controls averaged around 80,000 unique sequences per sample versus roughly 30,000 in CVID samples. According to the authors, finding the cause of the higher clonality in CVID would require sequencing the repertoires of T cell subpopulations. Patient heterogeneity within the CVID cohort put limits on correlating repertoire features with clinical complications.

This clone has at least ten counts. Its cognate antigen has yet to be identified. The read stops 3 residues short of the end of the CDR3; the missing end is completed from the germline J gene. For sequencing, equivalent amounts of genomic DNA were input from CVID and control samples. For every sample, a 60 bp segment covering the rearranged TCRbeta CDR3 region was amplified and then sequenced. The immunoSEQ assay, a bias-corrected multiplex PCR combined with high-throughput sequencing, was used to amplify TCRbeta. The original methods were these. Every unique nucleotide sequence counted as a clone and was annotated with V, D and J genes, copy number and frequency. Sequences were labeled productive if in frame, and non-productive if out of frame or containing stop codons. As previously described, clonality was calculated on the basis of Shannon's entropy. The predicted amino acid sequences of productive clones were used to derive mean CDR3 Kyte-Doolittle hydropathy. Hierarchical clustering of scaled V gene usage was performed with the R hclust function using Manhattan distance and complete linkage. Sharing of clones by CDR3 amino acid sequence was evaluated through resampling of 12 repertoires per group over 100 rounds. The repertoires were screened for some 70 published EBV-specific TCRbeta sequences and 200 to 250 published CMV-specific TCRbeta sequences. Analysis left out a couple of CVID samples that produced under 10,000 sequences, so fewer than 50 CVID repertoires remained. TCRdb holds this immuneACCESS table with in-frame rearrangements only. Some clones are missing; in checked studies, unresolved V genes explain under half, and the rest has no known cause. V, J and clone size reflect that table, while D and trimming were determined from the DNA. The table records about 55,000 clones for this sample, and not one of them appears only once. The ten biggest clones cover roughly 0.83% of the sample.

Predominantly Caucasian heritage was noted among both the CVID patients and the healthy controls. From each donor, 5 to 8 ml of heparinized peripheral whole blood was collected. TCRbeta CDR3 repertoires were sequenced from genomic DNA of adults with common variable immune deficiency (CVID) and healthy adult controls. A total of some 22 healthy adult volunteers (around 12 female and roughly ten male; age range roughly 23 to 70 years, mean age around 32) were included in the control group. Diluted blood was subjected to density centrifugation over Hypaque 1077 or Ficoll-Paque for isolation of peripheral blood mononuclear cells. Genomic DNA was obtained from unsorted mononuclear cells through either Qiagen column purification or a centrifugation-based method. From the germline V gene (reference sequence), CDR1 is DFQATT and CDR2 is SNEGSKA. From the cysteine through the phenylalanine, the CDR3 covers 14 amino acids. Shown are 33 bases from within the CDR3, in frame from base 1. Between the V and J ends, shortened by 3 bases and 8 bases respectively, the junction contains 16 bases.

The receptor comes from a person between 18 and 69 years old in good health. The V and J segments used are TRBV20-1 and TRBJ1-4; too little of a D gene remains to name it. Material for sequencing was peripheral blood mononuclear cells. The CDR3 is CSARPGAASEKLFF. CDR3 bases read: TGCAGTGCTAGGCCGGGAGCGGCGTCCGAAAAA.